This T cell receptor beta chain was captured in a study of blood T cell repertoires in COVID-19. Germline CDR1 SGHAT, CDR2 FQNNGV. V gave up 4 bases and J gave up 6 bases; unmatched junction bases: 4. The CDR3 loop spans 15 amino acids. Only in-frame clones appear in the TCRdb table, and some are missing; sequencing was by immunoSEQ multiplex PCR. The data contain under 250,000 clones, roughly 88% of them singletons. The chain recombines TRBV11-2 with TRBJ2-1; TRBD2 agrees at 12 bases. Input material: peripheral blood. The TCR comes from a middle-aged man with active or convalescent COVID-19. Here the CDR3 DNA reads TGTGCCAGCAGCTCCCTAGCGGGAGGGGGCAATGAGCAGTTCTTC. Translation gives CASSSLAGGGNEQFF.